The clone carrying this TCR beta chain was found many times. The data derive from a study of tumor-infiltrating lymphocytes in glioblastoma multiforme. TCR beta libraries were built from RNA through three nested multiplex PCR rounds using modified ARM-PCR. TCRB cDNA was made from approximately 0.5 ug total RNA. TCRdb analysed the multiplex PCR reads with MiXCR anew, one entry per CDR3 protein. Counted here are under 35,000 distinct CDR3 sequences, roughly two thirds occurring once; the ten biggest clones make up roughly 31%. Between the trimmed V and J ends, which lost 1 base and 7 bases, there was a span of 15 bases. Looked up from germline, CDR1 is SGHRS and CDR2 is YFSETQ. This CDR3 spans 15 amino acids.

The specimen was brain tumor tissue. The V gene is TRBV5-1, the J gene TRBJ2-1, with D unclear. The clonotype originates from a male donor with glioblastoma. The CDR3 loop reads CASSLSLELGNEQFF. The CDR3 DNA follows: TGCGCCAGCAGCTTGTCTCTAGAGCTAGGAAATGAGCAGTTCTTC.